This is a list of T cell receptor beta chains from one sample in a study of PD-1 blockade in classical Hodgkin lymphoma. The assay was immunoSEQ multiplex PCR, and TCRdb's table has in-frame clones only and misses some. The sample consists of roughly 100,000 clones, about 89% of them appearing once. The source was peripheral blood mononuclear cells (PBMCs), collected before the second cycle of nivolumab. Every receptor here comes from a human donor with classical Hodgkin lymphoma. CDR3s include the opening cysteine and the closing phenylalanine or tryptophan. D genes are given only for firm matches. Clone size appears in some rows only: once, few, many, or a class for an expanded clone.

j_call v_call clone_size d_call cdr3_nt cdr3_aa
TRBJ1-2 TRBV2 once TRBD1 TGTGCCAGCAGCGCGACAGGGATTAATGGCTACACCTTC CASSATGINGYTF
TRBJ2-7 TRBV9 . TRBD2 TGTGCCAGCAGCGTAACTAGCGGGGGATACGAGCAGTACTTC CASSVTSGGYEQYF
TRBJ1-2 TRBV30 few . TGTGCCTGGAATCCACAGGACTATGGCTACACCTTC CAWNPQDYGYTF
TRBJ2-3 TRBV7-6 . TRBD2 TGTGCCAGCAGCTTATTGCGGGGGGGCACAGATACGCAGTATTTT CASSLLRGGTDTQYF
TRBJ2-1 TRBV27 . TRBD2 TGTGCCAGCAGTCTCCTACTAGCGGGGGGGCCCCATGAGCAGTTCTTC CASSLLLAGGPHEQFF
TRBJ1-1 TRBV11-3 . . TGTGCCAGCAGCTTAGAGGAGGACACTGAAGCTTTCTTT CASSLEEDTEAFF
TRBJ1-4 TRBV9 . TRBD1 TGTGCCAGCAGCGTAGACCCAGGGGGCGGGGGTGAAAAACTGTTTTTT CASSVDPGGGGEKLFF
TRBJ2-1 TRBV9 . . TGTGCCAGCAGCCCCGGTGGCAGTATAAATGAGCAGTTCTTC CASSPGGSINEQFF
TRBJ1-1 TRBV6-5 . TRBD1 TGTGCCAGCGGGGACAGGGGCACTGAAGCTTTCTTT CASGDRGTEAFF
TRBJ2-3 TRBV13 . TRBD2 TGTGCCAGCAGCCTAGAGGGGCAAGCGGGGGGGCGAGATACGCAGTATTTT CASSLEGQAGGRDTQYF
TRBJ2-3 TRBV7-9 few . TGTGCCAGCAGCTTATTGACGGTGGATACGCAGTATTTT CASSLLTVDTQYF
TRBJ2-4 TRBV7-6 . TRBD1 TGTGCCAGCAGCCCCGGGACAGGGAAAAACATTCAGTACTTC CASSPGTGKNIQYF
TRBJ2-6 TRBV9 . TRBD1 TGTGCCAGCAGCGTAGACCAGCCGGGACAGGGCTCTGGGGCCAACGTCCTGACTTTC CASSVDQPGQGSGANVLTF
TRBJ2-2 TRBV6-5 . . TGTGCCAGCAAGCGGGCACCGAACACCGGGGAGCTGTTTTTT CASKRAPNTGELFF
TRBJ2-7 TRBV18 few TRBD1 TGTGCCAGCTCACAGGGACAGACCCTAATCAACGAGCAGTACTTC CASSQGQTLINEQYF
TRBJ2-5 TRBV5-1 . . TGCGCCAGCAGCCCCGGAGTCTCTTCCACTGGGGAGACCCAGTACTTC CASSPGVSSTGETQYF
TRBJ2-7 TRBV4-2 . TRBD2 TGTGCCAGCAGCGAGGGACTAGCGGGGGAATACGAGCAGTACTTC CASSEGLAGEYEQYF
TRBJ1-2 TRBV6-6 . TRBD1 TGTGCCAGCAGTTACTTCGGGACAGGCTATGGCTACACCTTC CASSYFGTGYGYTF
TRBJ2-1 TRBV6-5 . . TGTGCCAGCAGTGGCTATTTTCCAAATGAGCAGTTCTTC CASSGYFPNEQFF
TRBJ2-1 TRBV29-1 . TRBD1 TGCAGCGCTATATTAGGACAGGGCAATGAGCAGTTCTTC CSAILGQGNEQFF
TRBJ1-2 TRBV11-2 . . TGTGCCAGCAGCTTAACCGGCTATGGCTACACCTTC CASSLTGYGYTF
TRBJ2-7 TRBV10-3 once . TGTGCCATCAGGCCCAAAGAGTTGGGCGAGCAGTACTTC CAIRPKELGEQYF
TRBJ1-6 TRBV28 . . TGTGCCAGCAGTTTATGGAGACAGTTTAATTCACCCCTCCACTTT CASSLWRQFNSPLHF
TRBJ2-5 TRBV11-2 . TRBD2 TGTGCCAGCAGCTTGCAACTAGCGGGGGGGCAAGAGACCCAGTACTTC CASSLQLAGGQETQYF
TRBJ2-5 TRBV11-2 . . TGTGCCAGCAGCCCCGTAGACTGGGGGCCTGTTTTGAAGACCCAGTACTTC CASSPVDWGPVLKTQYF
TRBJ2-7 TRBV12-5 . TRBD2 TGTGCTAGTGGTTTTACGGGGGGTTTTAATGTCTACGAGCAGTACTTC CASGFTGGFNVYEQYF
TRBJ2-3 TRBV7-6 . TRBD2 TGTGCCAGCAGCTTAGTGGGGGGGGGCACAGATACGCAGTATTTT CASSLVGGGTDTQYF
TRBJ2-3 TRBV9 . . TGTGCCAGCAGCGACCGAGGGATCATTAGCACAGATACGCAGTATTTT CASSDRGIISTDTQYF
TRBJ1-5 TRBV19 . . TGTGCCAGTAGTATTCGGGGGCCGGGGCAGCCCCAGCATTTT CASSIRGPGQPQHF
TRBJ1-4 TRBV4-1 . . TGCGCCAGCAGCCAAGGGGCCGGGGTCGGGGAAAAACTGTTTTTT CASSQGAGVGEKLFF
TRBJ2-7 TRBV9 . . TGTGCCAGCAGCGTAGGGGATAGTCTTTACGAGCAGTACTTC CASSVGDSLYEQYF
TRBJ2-5 TRBV7-2 . . TGTGCCAGCAGCTACAGGTCGATTCAGTACTTC CASSYRSIQYF
TRBJ2-3 TRBV5-1 . . TGCGCCAGCAGCTTTTCGGGAGATCCAGATACGCAGTATTTT CASSFSGDPDTQYF
TRBJ2-7 TRBV19 . . TGTGCCAGTAGTATATCGACAAGCTACGAGCAGTACTTC CASSISTSYEQYF
TRBJ2-1 TRBV5-6 . . TGTGCCAGCAAGGTGATCAAGACCTACAATGAGCAGTTCTTC CASKVIKTYNEQFF
TRBJ1-2 TRBV6-6 . TRBD1 TGTGCCAGCAGTTATGCACAGGGGTATGGCTACACCTTC CASSYAQGYGYTF
TRBJ2-5 TRBV11-2 . TRBD2 TGTGCCAGCAGCTCACCCCGGGCGGGGGTCGGGGAGACCCAGTACTTC CASSSPRAGVGETQYF
TRBJ1-2 TRBV4-3 . . TGCGCCAGCAGCCAAGGAAGCTTATATGGCTACACCTTC CASSQGSLYGYTF
TRBJ2-1 TRBV5-1 . . TGCGCCAGCAGCACCCGGGACGCCAATGAGCAGTTCTTC CASSTRDANEQFF
TRBJ2-7 TRBV27 . . TGTGCCAGCAGTTTAGGTTCAGGGCGAGAGCAGTACTTC CASSLGSGREQYF
TRBJ2-6 TRBV4-1 . . TGCGCCAGCAGCCAAGAGCAAGGGGGGTTCCAAAGCTCTGGGGCCAACGTCCTGACTTTC CASSQEQGGFQSSGANVLTF
TRBJ2-5 TRBV6-5 . . TGTGCCAGCAGTTCGGGGGGCAGGGGTGGAGAGACCCAGTACTTC CASSSGGRGGETQYF
TRBJ2-7 TRBV14 . . TGTGCCAGCAGCCAACAGACGGGGGGCTACTACGAGCAGTACTTC CASSQQTGGYYEQYF
TRBJ1-5 TRBV19 . . TGTGCCAGTAGTACCCACCTGGGGACGGGGCAGCCCCAGCATTTT CASSTHLGTGQPQHF
TRBJ2-3 TRBV30 . . TGTGCCTGGAGCACACAGGCAGATACGCAGTATTTT CAWSTQADTQYF
TRBJ2-5 TRBV5-1 . . TGCGCCAGCAGTACTGGACAATGGACAGAGACCCAGTACTTC CASSTGQWTETQYF
TRBJ1-2 TRBV18 . . TGTGCCAGCTCACCCGCCAGGGGAGGCTATGGCTACACCTTC CASSPARGGYGYTF
TRBJ2-2 TRBV5-1 few . TGCGCCAGCAGCCCCCGGGTCCCTAGCTCCACCGGGGAGCTGTTTTTT CASSPRVPSSTGELFF
TRBJ1-5 TRBV27 . . TGTGCCAGCAGTTTCGGGGGAAATCAGCCCCAGCATTTT CASSFGGNQPQHF
TRBJ2-3 TRBV6-5 . . TGTGCCAGCAGTTACTCGGGGGAGATCGGAGATACGCAGTATTTT CASSYSGEIGDTQYF